The rows below give T cell receptor beta chains drawn from one sample of a study of T cells in Graves' hyperthyroidism and ophthalmopathy. TCRdb re-called the multiplex PCR reads with MiXCR, one entry per CDR3 protein. The data contain almost 600,000 distinct CDR3 sequences, roughly 13% of them singletons. The material sequenced was blood. Receptors were obtained from a woman in her 30s with Graves' hyperthyroidism that later progressed to Graves' ophthalmopathy. Both conserved end residues are part of each CDR3. The D gene is left open where the match is weak. Clone size, where shown, is once, few, many, or a class for clones that have expanded.

NA,TRBV2,many,TRBJ2-1,TGTGCCAGCAGTTCTGGACAGTACAATGAGCAGTTCTTC,CASSSGQYNEQFF
NA,TRBV27,NA,TRBJ2-7,TGTGCCAGCACCCCCGCCGGGGTAAAACTGCTTAGGAAGCAGTACTTC,CASTPAGVKLLRKQYF
TRBD2,TRBV9,many,TRBJ2-1,TGTGCCAGCAGCGTAGCTAGGGGGGGACTAGTGGAGAGTGAGCAGTTCTTC,CASSVARGGLVESEQFF
NA,TRBV30,many,TRBJ1-2,TGTGCCTGGAGCAGACAGGAAGCCTCCTATGGCTACACCTTC,CAWSRQEASYGYTF
TRBD1,TRBV27,NA,TRBJ2-7,TGTGCCAGCAGATCACAGGGGTCGGCCTACGAGCAGTACTTC,CASRSQGSAYEQYF
TRBD2,TRBV20-1,many,TRBJ2-1,TGCAGTGCTAGAGAAGCGGGAGTAGCGGGAGGGTGGGGGAATGAGCAGTTCTTC,CSAREAGVAGGWGNEQFF
NA,TRBV20-1,NA,TRBJ1-2,TGCAGTGCTGAGGACGGGACAACGCATGGCTACACCTTC,CSAEDGTTHGYTF
NA,TRBV11-1,NA,TRBJ2-5,TGTGCCAGCAGCCCTCTTACCGGACAGACCCAAGAGACCCAGTACTTC,CASSPLTGQTQETQYF
TRBD1,TRBV19,NA,TRBJ2-7,TGTGCCAGTAGTATTGGGACAGAAGCGGACGAGCAGTACTTC,CASSIGTEADEQYF
NA,TRBV25-1,NA,TRBJ2-2,TGTGCCAGCAGTGATCCCCGACGGTCCGGGGAGCTGTTTTTT,CASSDPRRSGELFF
TRBD1,TRBV2,many,TRBJ2-5,TGTGCCAGCACGGGACAGGCGACCCAGTACTTC,CASTGQATQYF
NA,TRBV7-9,NA,TRBJ1-4,TGTGCCAGCAGTCTTCACCGGGGTGAGGGCGAAAAACTGTTTTTT,CASSLHRGEGEKLFF
NA,TRBV7-8,many,TRBJ1-1,TGTGCCAGCAGCTTAGCGGGAAAACTTGAAGCTTTCTTT,CASSLAGKLEAFF
TRBD1,TRBV24-1,many,TRBJ1-4,TGTGCCACCAGTGACCCGGGACAGGGGAATGAAAAACTGTTTTTT,CATSDPGQGNEKLFF
NA,TRBV10-1,many,TRBJ2-2,TGCGCCAGCAGTGATTGGGGGAGGACTAAGCTGTTTTTT,CASSDWGRTKLFF
NA,TRBV28,many,TRBJ2-1,TGTGCCAGCAGTTTATATGGCGTCTACAATGAGCAGTTCTTC,CASSLYGVYNEQFF
TRBD2,TRBV2,few,TRBJ2-5,TGTGCCAGCACCTACTACACGGGACTATCGCACTTC,CASTYYTGLSHF
NA,TRBV12-5,NA,TRBJ1-1,TGTGCTAGTGGCCCCGGCACTGAAGCTTTCTTT,CASGPGTEAFF
NA,TRBV11-2,many,TRBJ2-4,TGTGCCAGCAGCCTAGGACAGATCCTTACCAAAAACATTCAGTACTTC,CASSLGQILTKNIQYF
NA,TRBV5-1,many,TRBJ2-1,TGCGCCAGCAGCTTGTATGGGGCGGGAAGTCCCTCCTACAATGAGCAGTTCTTC,CASSLYGAGSPSYNEQFF
NA,TRBV2,many,TRBJ2-5,TGTGCCAGTCGGAGGGTGAGGGAGACCCAGTACTTC,CASRRVRETQYF
TRBD1,TRBV12-3/TRBV12-4,many,TRBJ1-4,TGTGCCAGCACTCCAGGGGGGGCCCGTCGGGAAAAACTGTTTTTT,CASTPGGARREKLFF
TRBD1,TRBV10-3,many,TRBJ2-7,TGTGCCATCAGGGTACAGGGGGCGGCCTACGAGCAGTACTTC,CAIRVQGAAYEQYF
TRBD2,TRBV27,NA,TRBJ2-2,TGTGCCAGCGGACTAGCGGGCGCCACCGGGGAGCTGTTTTTT,CASGLAGATGELFF
NA,TRBV19,NA,TRBJ1-1,TGTGCCAGTAGTACCCCGATAGGTCAGCGGGGCACTGAAGCTTTCTTT,CASSTPIGQRGTEAFF
TRBD2,TRBV24-1,many,TRBJ2-1,TGTGCCACCAGTGACGTTAGACTAGCGGCGCCCTACAATGAGCAGTTCTTC,CATSDVRLAAPYNEQFF
NA,TRBV18,many,TRBJ2-1,TGTGCCAGCTCACCAGGTCCGGGTGAGCAGTTCTTC,CASSPGPGEQFF
NA,TRBV3-1,few,TRBJ2-7,TGTGCCAGCAGCCAAGGTAGCCTTGCCTACGAGCAGTACTTC,CASSQGSLAYEQYF
NA,TRBV2,many,TRBJ1-1,TGTGCCAGCAGCAGGCCTCGCGAGACTGAAGCTTTCTTT,CASSRPRETEAFF
NA,TRBV5-4,NA,TRBJ2-5,TGTGCCAGCAGCCGGGCCACTGAGACCCAGTACTTC,CASSRATETQYF
NA,TRBV11-2,many,TRBJ2-1,TGTGCCAGCAGCGCGGACAGAGGTTACGTAAATGAGCAGTTCTTC,CASSADRGYVNEQFF
NA,TRBV15,NA,TRBJ2-2,TGTGCCACCAGACAGGCCACCCTTAACACCGGGGAGCTGTTTTTT,CATRQATLNTGELFF